This T cell receptor beta chain was retrieved from a study of cytomegalovirus exposure and HLA in healthy donors. On the study more broadly: There were under 130 million unique TCR beta sequences, drawn from 200 million or so T cells, in an earlier analysis. Whole-study findings and limits: The study listed under 200 cytomegalovirus-associated TCR beta chains. A later analysis found TCR association rates differed by HLA locus, highest for DRB1 and lowest for HLA-C.

Remarks on this clone: Its matching antigen is unknown.

With 60 Vbeta and 13 Jbeta primers, the PCR was carried out. Clones were read by immunoSEQ multiplex PCR, and TCRdb kept only the in-frame ones, dropping some. The repertoire includes some 130,000 clones, more than 65% of them detected once, and 4.2% sits in the top ten. Germline values: CDR1 SSHAT, CDR2 FNYEAQ (reference sequence). The CDR3 has 15 residues. The germline V and J ends were trimmed by 6 bases and 0 bases, with 11 bases remaining between them. The sequenced sample consisted of PBMCs. The chain recombines TRBV7-7 with TRBJ2-2; possibly TRBD1 for D (6 bases). The clonotype was recovered from a male donor in good health and CMV-seropositive. The CDR3 region is CASRRTAANTGELFF. The CDR3 DNA follows: TGTGCCAGCAGAAGGACAGCCGCGAACACCGGGGAGCTGTTTTTT.